The source of this T cell receptor beta chain is a study of blood T cell repertoires in COVID-19. Turning to the study itself: From the United States, Italy and Spain came samples of acute and convalescent COVID-19.

In the source study's methods: Amplification with reference gene primers provided the estimates of nucleated cell counts. TCRdb's table, derived via immunoSEQ multiplex PCR, lists solely in-frame clones and lacks some. From that table come the V and J calls and clone size; the DNA was used to work out D and trimming. The sample shows 100,000 or so clones, 69% of them seen only once. J gave up 5 bases and V 5 bases, and 6 bases lay outside the gene matches. Per the germline V gene, CDR1 is WNHNN and CDR2 is SYGVQD (reference sequence). This CDR3 is 15 amino acids long. The clonotype was recovered from an elderly man with acute or convalescent COVID-19. The sequenced material came from peripheral blood. The chain uses TRBV10-1 and TRBJ2-5, with 12 bases aligning to TRBD2. The CDR3 loop reads CASSRLAGDGETQYF. CDR3 DNA: TGCGCCAGCAGTCGACTAGCGGGAGACGGTGAGACCCAGTACTTC.